The present TCR beta chain was sequenced within a study of regulatory T cells in long-lasting Graves disease. The study's findings and limits: Investigators studied peripheral blood only, not thyroid tissue. TRBV28, TRBJ1-2 and TRBJ2-5 were segments that persistent disease favored.

This CDR3 comprises 17 residues. Trimming took off 4 bases at V and 0 bases at J, with 17 bases between the two ends. Time point defined: newly diagnosed GD, antithyroid drugs for less than 3 months. Extracted PBMC RNA gave rise to the TCR library. This clonotype was seen ten or more times. The antigen is undetermined. Arm-PCR of CDR3 regions and iRepertoire HTBI primers were used to build TCR beta libraries. A single record per CDR3 protein comes from TCRdb applying MiXCR to the multiplex PCR reads. The repertoire holds around 500,000 distinct CDR3 sequences, around 15% seen once, with 20% to 30% in the top ten. The sample was also linked to a second study, of T cells in Graves' hyperthyroidism and ophthalmopathy.

The rearrangement links TRBV12-3 or TRBV12-4 to TRBJ2-3, with D perhaps TRBD2 (6 bases). The sequenced sample was peripheral blood mononuclear cells (PBMCs), obtained at new diagnosis, from a patient treated with antithyroid drugs. The sequence derives from a middle-aged woman with Graves disease. The CDR3 DNA reads TGTGCCAGCAGTTCGCCTCCGGGACTGGCTAGCACAGATACGCAGTATTTT. As protein: CASSSPPGLASTDTQYF.